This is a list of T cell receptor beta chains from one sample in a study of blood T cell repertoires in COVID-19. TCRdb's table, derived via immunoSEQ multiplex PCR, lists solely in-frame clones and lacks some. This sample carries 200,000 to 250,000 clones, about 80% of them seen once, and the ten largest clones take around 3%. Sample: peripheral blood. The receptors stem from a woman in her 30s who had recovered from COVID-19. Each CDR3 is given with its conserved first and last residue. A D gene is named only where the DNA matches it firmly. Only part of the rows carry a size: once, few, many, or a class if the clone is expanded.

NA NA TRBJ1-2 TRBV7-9 CASSRDNNYGYTF TGTGCCAGCAGCCGCGATAATAACTATGGCTACACCTTC
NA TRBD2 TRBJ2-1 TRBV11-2 CASSLEGTSGTNEQFF TGTGCCAGCAGCTTAGAGGGGACTAGCGGGACCAATGAGCAGTTCTTC
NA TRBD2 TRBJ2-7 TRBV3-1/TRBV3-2 CASSRREFHNEQYF TGTGCCAGCAGCCGGCGGGAGTTTCATAACGAGCAGTACTTC
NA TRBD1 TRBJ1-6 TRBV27 CASSRDSLSPLHF TGTGCCAGCAGTCGGGACAGCCTTTCACCCCTCCACTTT
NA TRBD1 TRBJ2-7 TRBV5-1 CASSIVGTGIYEQYF TGCGCCAGCAGCATCGTCGGGACAGGGATCTACGAGCAGTACTTC
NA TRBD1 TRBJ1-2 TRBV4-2 CASSPVLGTGINYGYTF TGTGCCAGCAGCCCTGTCTTAGGGACAGGGATTAACTATGGCTACACCTTC
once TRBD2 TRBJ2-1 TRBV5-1 CASSLAETSGGRGYNEQFF TGCGCCAGCAGCTTGGCCGAAACTAGCGGAGGGAGGGGTTACAATGAGCAGTTCTTC
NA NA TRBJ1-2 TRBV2 CASSEVRGYGYTF TGTGCCAGCAGTGAGGTCAGGGGCTATGGCTACACCTTC
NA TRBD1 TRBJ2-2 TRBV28 CASSFPGTGRTGELFF TGTGCCAGCAGTTTCCCCGGGACAGGGAGAACCGGGGAGCTGTTTTTT
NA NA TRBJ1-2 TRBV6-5 CASSPGMDYGYTF TGTGCCAGCAGTCCAGGGATGGACTATGGCTACACCTTC
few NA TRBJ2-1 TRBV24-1 CATSDAGQYNEQFF TGTGCCACCAGTGATGCGGGACAGTACAATGAGCAGTTCTTC
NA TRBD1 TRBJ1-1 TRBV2 CASRGTGVHTEAFF TGTGCCAGCAGGGGTACAGGGGTGCACACTGAAGCTTTCTTT
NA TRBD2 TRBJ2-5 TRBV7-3 CASSLNSPAGGLRETQYF TGTGCCAGCAGCTTAAACTCCCCGGCGGGAGGATTACGAGAGACCCAGTACTTC
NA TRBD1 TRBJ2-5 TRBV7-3 CASSLKFTGGQETQYF TGTGCCAGCAGCTTAAAGTTTACAGGGGGTCAAGAGACCCAGTACTTC
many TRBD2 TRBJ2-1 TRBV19 CASSIDPWTSDREQFF TGTGCCAGTAGTATAGACCCCTGGACTAGCGATCGGGAGCAGTTCTTC
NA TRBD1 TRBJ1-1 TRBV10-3 CAITPDRAYTEAFF TGTGCCATCACCCCGGACAGGGCTTACACTGAAGCTTTCTTT
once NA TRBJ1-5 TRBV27 CASSLLAGLNQPQHF TGTGCCAGCAGTTTATTGGCAGGATTAAATCAGCCCCAGCATTTT
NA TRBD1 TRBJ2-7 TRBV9 CASSGGTGDEQYF TGTGCCAGCAGCGGCGGGACAGGGGACGAGCAGTACTTC
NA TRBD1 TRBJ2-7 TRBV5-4 CASSLVGDRGGEQYF TGTGCCAGCAGCTTGGTAGGTGACAGGGGTGGCGAGCAGTACTTC
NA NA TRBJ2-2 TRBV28 CASSLGNTGELFF TGTGCCAGCAGTCTAGGGAACACCGGGGAGCTGTTTTTT
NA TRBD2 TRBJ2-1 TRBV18 CASSPGLAGGNEQFF TGTGCCAGCTCACCGGGACTAGCGGGAGGGAATGAGCAGTTCTTC
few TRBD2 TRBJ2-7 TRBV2 CASSVLAGEDEQYF TGTGCCAGCAGTGTTTTGGCGGGAGAGGACGAGCAGTACTTC
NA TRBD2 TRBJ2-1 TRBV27 CASSLRPSGGSYNEQFF TGTGCCAGCAGTTTACGCCCTAGCGGGGGCTCCTACAATGAGCAGTTCTTC
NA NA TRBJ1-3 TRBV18 CASSPPRENTIYF TGTGCCAGCTCACCACCTAGAGAAAACACCATATATTTT
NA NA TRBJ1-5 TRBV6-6 CASSYSGAINQPQHF TGTGCCAGCAGTTACTCAGGGGCTATAAATCAGCCCCAGCATTTT
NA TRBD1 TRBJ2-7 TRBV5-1 CASSLGQTPYEQYF TGCGCCAGCAGCCTGGGACAGACTCCCTACGAGCAGTACTTC
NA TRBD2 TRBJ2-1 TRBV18 CASSPPVVAGAGIRRYNEQFF TGTGCCAGCTCACCACCGGTTGTAGCGGGAGCTGGGATTAGGCGGTACAATGAGCAGTTCTTC
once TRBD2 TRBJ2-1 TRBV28 CASSFGTSEQFF TGTGCCAGCAGTTTCGGGACTAGTGAGCAGTTCTTC
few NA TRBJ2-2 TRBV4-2 CASSQDPSTGELFF TGTGCCAGCAGCCAAGATCCCAGCACCGGGGAGCTGTTTTTT
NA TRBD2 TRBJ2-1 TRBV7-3 CASSPSGGSYNEQFF TGTGCCAGCAGCCCGTCGGGGGGGTCTTACAATGAGCAGTTCTTC
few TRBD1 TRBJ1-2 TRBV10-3 CAISSPPGQGRANYGYTF TGTGCCATCAGTTCCCCCCCGGGACAGGGGCGAGCTAACTATGGCTACACCTTC
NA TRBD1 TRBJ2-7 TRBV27 CASSFFPGQTYEQYF TGTGCCAGCAGTTTCTTTCCGGGACAGACCTACGAGCAGTACTTC
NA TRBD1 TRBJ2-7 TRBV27 CASSSRDSPTYEQYF TGTGCCAGCAGTTCCCGGGACAGCCCCACCTACGAGCAGTACTTC
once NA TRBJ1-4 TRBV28 CASRGTSTTNEKLFF TGTGCCAGCAGGGGGACAAGTACCACTAATGAAAAACTGTTTTTT
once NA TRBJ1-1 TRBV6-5 CASSYGGSGTEAFF TGTGCCAGCAGTTACGGAGGGAGTGGAACTGAAGCTTTCTTT
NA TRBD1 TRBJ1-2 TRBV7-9 CASSLAQGYDYTF TGTGCCAGCAGCTTAGCACAGGGGTATGACTACACCTTC
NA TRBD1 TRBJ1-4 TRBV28 CASSGEVGRGNEKLFF TGTGCCAGCAGTGGGGAGGTGGGCAGGGGGAATGAAAAACTGTTTTTT
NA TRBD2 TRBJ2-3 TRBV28 CASIPRLAGETDTQYF TGTGCCAGCATCCCGAGGCTAGCGGGAGAAACAGATACGCAGTATTTT
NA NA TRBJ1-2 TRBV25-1 CASFQGNYGYTF TGTGCCAGCTTTCAGGGGAACTATGGCTACACCTTC
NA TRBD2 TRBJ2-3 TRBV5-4 CASSLLRGLAGGVTDTQYF TGTGCCAGCAGCTTGCTCCGGGGACTAGCGGGAGGTGTCACAGATACGCAGTATTTT
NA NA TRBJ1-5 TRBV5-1 CASSPSGRGLTGQPQHF TGCGCCAGCAGCCCTAGCGGTCGGGGGCTCACAGGTCAGCCCCAGCATTTT
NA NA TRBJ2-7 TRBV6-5 CASSNRIAGEQYF TGTGCCAGCAGCAACCGGATAGCAGGGGAGCAGTACTTC
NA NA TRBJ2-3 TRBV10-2 CASSEGTPFKEDTQYF TGCGCCAGCAGTGAGGGGACACCCTTCAAGGAAGATACGCAGTATTTT
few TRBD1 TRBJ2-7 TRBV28 CASSSLTGVGEQYF TGTGCCAGCAGCTCTTTGACAGGGGTCGGGGAGCAGTACTTC
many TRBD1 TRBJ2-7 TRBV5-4 CASSLIIGTGDDEQYF TGTGCCAGCAGCTTGATCATCGGGACAGGGGACGACGAGCAGTACTTC
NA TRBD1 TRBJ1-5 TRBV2 CASSESTGEQPQHF TGTGCCAGCAGTGAATCTACAGGGGAGCAGCCCCAGCATTTT
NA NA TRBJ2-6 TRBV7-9 CASVGQSSGANVLTF TGTGCCAGCGTAGGACAGTCCTCTGGGGCCAACGTCCTGACTTTC
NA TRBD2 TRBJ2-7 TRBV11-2 CASSLAASGSYEQYF TGTGCCAGCAGCTTAGCGGCTAGCGGGAGCTACGAGCAGTACTTC
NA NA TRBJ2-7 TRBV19 CASSMRGYEQYF TGTGCCAGTAGCATGAGGGGGTACGAGCAGTACTTC
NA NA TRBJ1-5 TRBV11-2 CASSLDVTRNQPQHF TGTGCCAGCAGCTTAGATGTTACACGCAATCAGCCCCAGCATTTT
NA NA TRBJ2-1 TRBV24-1 CATSDVGEGAYNEQFF TGTGCCACCAGTGATGTCGGGGAGGGGGCCTACAATGAGCAGTTCTTC
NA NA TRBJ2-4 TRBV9 CASSPTVAKNIQYF TGTGCCAGCAGCCCCACTGTAGCCAAAAACATTCAGTACTTC
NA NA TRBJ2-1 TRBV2 CASSGQNNEQFF TGTGCCAGTTCTGGACAGAACAATGAGCAGTTCTTC
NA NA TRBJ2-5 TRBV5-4 CASSFPLGSHETQYF TGTGCCAGCAGCTTTCCGCTCGGGAGCCACGAGACCCAGTACTTC
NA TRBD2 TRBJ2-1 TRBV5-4 CASTNLAGGNEQFF TGTGCCAGCACAAACCTAGCGGGAGGCAATGAGCAGTTCTTC
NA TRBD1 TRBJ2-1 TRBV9 CASSVGTGTYEQFF TGTGCCAGCAGCGTAGGGACAGGGACATATGAGCAGTTCTTC
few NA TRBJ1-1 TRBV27 CASSLLGGHTEAFF TGTGCCAGCAGTTTATTGGGCGGGCACACTGAAGCTTTCTTT
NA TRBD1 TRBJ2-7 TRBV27 CASRGQSWEQYF TGTGCCAGCAGGGGACAGTCCTGGGAGCAGTACTTC
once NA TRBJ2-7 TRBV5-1 CASSPETPAYEQYF TGCGCCAGCAGCCCTGAAACACCTGCCTACGAGCAGTACTTC